Below are 28 T cell receptor beta chains sequenced from a single sample in a study of blood T cell repertoires in COVID-19. Sequencing was performed with immunoSEQ multiplex PCR; in TCRdb, only in-frame clones are kept and a portion is missing. There are some 240,000 clones in the sample; more than 75% occur only once, and roughly 6.7% lies in the top ten. The sequenced material came from PBMCs or T cells enriched from blood (not recorded which). Receptors originate from a woman aged 45-65 years who had been exposed to COVID-19.

DNA for the CDR3: TGTGCCTGGAGCGCACAGATTGAAGCTTTCTTT. This encodes CAWSAQIEAFF. The V call is TRBV30, the J call TRBJ1-1; D remains unclear. V lost 3 bases and J lost 7, with 9 bases in between. The CDR3 is made up of 11 amino acids. Per germline, CDR1 GTSNPN and CDR2 SVGIG (reference sequence).

This clone is a singleton in its sample. This rearrangement joins TRBV24-1 to TRBJ1-1; a weak D match, TRBD1 (5 bases). Germline V gene lookup returns CDR1 KGHDR and CDR2 SFDVKD. The CDR3 runs to 13 residues. V was trimmed by 2 bases and J by 10 bases, leaving 13 bases between them. The CDR3 DNA is TGTGCCACCAGTGATTCCGCAGGGCTTCGAGCTTTCTTT. It codes for CATSDSAGLRAFF.

CDR3 residues: CSARTTDTQYF. CDR3 DNA sequence: TGCAGTGCTAGGACTACAGATACGCAGTATTTT. The chain is built from TRBV20-1 and TRBJ2-3; D unclear. This CDR3 is built from 11 residues. V was shortened by 3 bases and J by 3 bases, with 4 bases between the two germline ends. CDR1 DFQATT and CDR2 SNEGSKA come from the germline V gene (reference sequence).

The rearrangement uses TRBV18 and TRBJ1-1, with no clear D. Per germline, CDR1 KGHSH and CDR2 LQKENI. There are 14 residues in the CDR3. V shed 3 bases and J shed 3 bases, with 11 bases lying between them. CDR3 DNA: TGTGCCAGCTCACCGGAAACTATAGACACTGAAGCTTTCTTT. Its protein product is CASSPETIDTEAFF.

The V and J genes are TRBV6-4 and TRBJ1-2; perhaps TRBD1 as D (6 bases). CDR1 is MRHNA and CDR2 is SNTAGT in the germline V gene. The CDR3 totals 17 residues. The V end lost 0 bases, the J end lost 6 bases, and 20 bases lay between the germline ends. The chain's CDR3 is CASSDSIQGKGMNGYTF. The CDR3, as DNA: TGTGCCAGCAGTGACTCGATACAGGGCAAGGGAATGAATGGCTACACCTTC.

The chain employs TRBV4-1 and TRBJ2-5; the D gene is possibly TRBD2 (5 bases). The CDR3 spans 17 residues. CDR1 and CDR2 (germline): MGHRA, YSYEKL. The V end was cut by 0 bases, the J end by 5 bases, with 19 bases between. The CDR3: CASSQDLPPQRRETQYF. In nucleotides, the CDR3 is TGCGCCAGCAGCCAAGATCTCCCACCCCAAAGGAGGGAGACCCAGTACTTC.

J is TRBJ1-2 and V is TRBV5-5; TRBD1 is a possible D gene (6 bases). The CDR3 extends over 15 amino acids. V lost 4 bases to trimming and J lost 4 bases, with 17 bases between them. Germline V gives CDR1 SGHKS, CDR2 YYEKEE (reference sequence). CDR3 protein: CASSPQGTLPYGYTF. The CDR3 nucleotides read TGTGCCAGCAGCCCTCAGGGGACGCTCCCCTATGGCTACACCTTC.

J is TRBJ1-4 and V is TRBV4-3, with D possibly TRBD1 on 5 matching bases. Germline V CDR1 and CDR2: LGHNA, YSLEER. V was clipped by 0 bases and J by 5 bases, with 13 bases between them. CDR3 length equals 16 residues. CDR3 nucleotides: TGCGCCAGCAGCCAAGATTGGAGGGGCCCCAATGAAAAACTGTTTTTT. This translates into CASSQDWRGPNEKLFF.

As DNA, the CDR3 is TGTGCCAGCACCCAGGGAGGTCAGCCCCAGCATTTT. Amino acid sequence: CASTQGGQPQHF. The chain has TRBV28 and TRBJ1-5; D is perhaps TRBD1 (5 bases). V lost 7 bases and J lost 6, with 10 bases in between. The CDR3 totals 12 residues. Per the germline V gene, CDR1 is MDHEN and CDR2 is SYDVKM. Looking up the rest from reference TRBV28 and TRBJ1-5 gives the full variable domain: DVKVTQSSRYLVKRTGEKVFLECVQDMDHENMFWYRQDPGLGLRLIYFSYDVKMKEKGDIPEGYSVSREKKERFSLILESASTNQTSMYLCASTQGGQPQHFGDGTRLSIL.

The chain carries TRBV5-4 and TRBJ2-5; 7 nucleotides agree with TRBD1. The CDR3 totals 15 residues. V gave up 3 bases and J gave up 1 base; unmatched junction bases: 6. Looked up from germline, CDR1 is SGHNT and CDR2 is YYREEE (reference sequence). CDR3 DNA sequence: TGTGCCAGCAGCTCACGCCGGGACAGCCAAGAGACCCAGTACTTC. Translating gives CASSSRRDSQETQYF.

The V gene is TRBV19, the J gene TRBJ2-7; weak D call: TRBD1 (5 bases). Germline V gives CDR1 LNHDA, CDR2 SQIVND (reference sequence). This CDR3 region has 14 residues. Trimming took off 2 bases at V and 3 bases at J, with 11 bases between the two ends. The CDR3 loop is CASSIIDRVYEQYF. The CDR3 DNA reads as TGTGCCAGTAGTATAATCGACAGAGTCTACGAGCAGTACTTC.

This rearrangement joins TRBV29-1 to TRBJ2-5, with D tentatively TRBD2 (6 bases). Germline V gene sequence: CDR1 SQVTM, CDR2 ANQGSEA. The ends were cut back, 4 bases at V and 3 bases at J, with 18 bases in the middle. The CDR3 runs 15 residues. The CDR3: CSVAPQGGGEETQYF. DNA for the CDR3: TGCAGCGTTGCCCCCCAGGGTGGAGGGGAAGAGACCCAGTACTTC.

The gene calls are TRBV9 and TRBJ2-4; D perhaps matches TRBD2 (6 bases). Germline CDR1 reads SGDLS; CDR2 reads YYNGEE. This CDR3 contains 14 residues. V lost 0 bases and J lost 6, with 10 bases in between. The CDR3 here is CASSVGGGINIQYF. Here the CDR3 DNA reads TGTGCCAGCAGCGTAGGTGGGGGGATAAACATTCAGTACTTC.

This rearrangement joins TRBV18 to TRBJ2-2; 7 positions match TRBD1. With V trimmed by 3 bases and J by 7 bases, 8 bases remained unmatched. Germline assignment: CDR1 KGHSH and CDR2 LQKENI. The CDR3 length is 15 residues. Here the CDR3 reads CASSPRTGPVGELFF. DNA of the CDR3: TGTGCCAGCTCACCCAGGACAGGCCCGGTCGGGGAGCTGTTTTTT.

V usage is TRBV18 and J usage is TRBJ1-2; possibly TRBD1 for D (6 bases). V lost 2 bases to trimming and J lost 8 bases, with 12 bases between them. The CDR3 runs 13 residues. In germline, CDR1 is KGHSH, CDR2 LQKENI. This CDR3 is CASSPGRGGGYTF. Here the CDR3 DNA reads TGTGCCAGCTCACCAGGCCGGGGGGGCGGCTACACCTTC.

V gene TRBV29-1 combines with J gene TRBJ1-1; TRBD1 matches at 8 bases. The trim removed 7 bases at V and 3 bases at J, leaving 7 bases unmatched. Germline V gene sequence: CDR1 SQVTM, CDR2 ANQGSEA. The CDR3 is made up of 13 amino acids. Here the CDR3 DNA reads TGCAGCGCCCGACAGGGGTGGGACACTGAAGCTTTCTTT. The encoded protein is CSARQGWDTEAFF.

The chain employs TRBV5-1 and TRBJ2-2, with a tentative D call TRBD2 (5 bases). The CDR3 has 13 amino acids. Germline V gives CDR1 SGHRS, CDR2 YFSETQ. V was pared by 7 bases and J by 5 bases, with 12 bases between. In DNA form, the CDR3 reads TGCGCCAGCGATGAAGGGAGTACCGGGGAGCTGTTTTTT. Translation gives CASDEGSTGELFF.

The chain recombines TRBV7-8 with TRBJ2-7, with 9 bases aligning to TRBD1. The J segment lost 3 bases and the V segment lost 3 bases, leaving 6 bases of the junction unmatched. Per the germline V gene, CDR1 is SGHVS and CDR2 is FQNEAQ. The CDR3 runs to 15 residues. CDR3 sequence (DNA): TGTGCCAGCAGCTTTTCCGGGACAGGGATCTACGAGCAGTACTTC. It translates to CASSFSGTGIYEQYF.

This clone occurred a few times. This sample includes further DNA sequences coding for the same CDR3. This chain links TRBV20-1 with TRBJ1-5; a possible D gene is TRBD1 (6 bases). The V end lost 3 bases, the J end lost 4 bases, and 7 bases lay between the germline ends. The CDR3 runs 12 residues. Germline assignment: CDR1 DFQATT and CDR2 SNEGSKA (reference sequence). The CDR3 protein is CSASRGNQPQHF. The CDR3 DNA sequence: TGCAGTGCTAGTAGGGGGAATCAGCCCCAGCATTTT.

The rearrangement joins TRBV27 to TRBJ1-1; 12 bases line up with TRBD1. V shed 3 bases, J shed 5 bases, and the junction held 10 bases outside the gene matches. The CDR3 consists of 17 residues. Germline V CDR1 and CDR2: MNHEY, SMNVEV (reference sequence). In DNA, the CDR3 is TGTGCCAGCAGTTTCCGTGGTGGGACAGGGGGCCGTACTGAAGCTTTCTTT. It codes for CASSFRGGTGGRTEAFF.

This chain uses TRBV18 with TRBJ1-4; D is unclear. Germline assignment: CDR1 KGHSH and CDR2 LQKENI. CDR3 length equals 14 residues. Trimming removed 6 bases at V and 5 bases at J, with 13 bases between. The CDR3 region has the DNA TGTGCCAGCTCCCCTGGACGGGAGAATGAAAAACTGTTTTTT. Amino acid sequence: CASSPGRENEKLFF.

The chain joins TRBV19 to TRBJ1-4; 7 bases match TRBD1. CDR1 and CDR2 (germline): LNHDA, SQIVND (reference sequence). V gave up 3 bases and J gave up 2 bases; unmatched junction bases: 9. The CDR3 runs to 17 residues. The CDR3 loop reads CASSIETGFFTNEKLFF. The CDR3 DNA reads TGTGCCAGTAGTATTGAGACAGGGTTCTTCACTAATGAAAAACTGTTTTTT.

CDR3 in DNA: TGTGCCAGCAGTTTGGGACAGGAGACGCGGCCCCAGCATTTT. As protein: CASSLGQETRPQHF. The chain has TRBV28 and TRBJ1-5; 8 bases are shared with TRBD1. V shed 3 bases and J 9 bases; nucleotides not matched to a gene: 7. This CDR3 spans 14 amino acids. The germline gives CDR1 MDHEN, CDR2 SYDVKM.

V gene TRBV20-1 combines with J gene TRBJ2-3, with a possible D match to TRBD2 (5 bases). The CDR3 has 14 residues. Germline CDR1 and CDR2: DFQATT and SNEGSKA (reference sequence). Trimming left V 3 bases short and J 2 bases short, with 12 bases between. CDR3 bases: TGCAGTGCTAGTTGGGCTAGCCACACAGATACGCAGTATTTT. As protein: CSASWASHTDTQYF.

CDR3 coding DNA: TGTGCCAGCAGCCAAGAAACGGGAGTGAGGCAGTATTTT. It is translated as CASSQETGVRQYF. This rearrangement joins TRBV4-2 to TRBJ2-3; D perhaps matches TRBD2 (6 bases). V lost 0 bases and J lost 11, with 12 bases in between. The CDR3 consists of 13 residues. CDR1 and CDR2 (germline): LGHNA, YNFKEQ.

The V call is TRBV7-2, the J call TRBJ1-1, with TRBD1 as a possible D gene (5 bases). In germline, CDR1 is SGHTA, CDR2 FQGNSA. The germline V and J ends were trimmed by 8 bases and 10 bases, with 20 bases remaining between them. The CDR3 is 13 residues long. The CDR3 loop reads CASRRSSSRAAFF. CDR3 nucleotide sequence: TGTGCCAGCCGCAGAAGTAGTAGCAGGGCAGCTTTCTTT. The variable domain in full, completed from reference TRBV7-2 and TRBJ1-1, reads GAGVSQSPSNKVTEKGKDVELRCDPISGHTALYWYRQSLGQGLEFLIYFQGNSAPDKSGLPSDRFSAERTGGSVSTLTIQRTQQEDSAVYLCASRRSSSRAAFFGQGTRLTVV.

The genes are TRBV13 and TRBJ1-3; D is uncertain. Trimming pared 4 bases from V and 7 bases from J, leaving 5 bases between. Germline values: CDR1 PRHDT, CDR2 FYEKMQ (reference sequence). The CDR3 length is 11 residues. The CDR3 here is CASSYLNTIYF. The CDR3, as DNA: TGTGCCAGCAGCTATCTTAACACCATATATTTT.

The chain uses TRBV28 and TRBJ1-6; 10 positions agree with TRBD1. Trimming took 2 bases from V and 9 from J; bases not matched to a gene: 4. The CDR3 runs 15 residues. Germline lookup yields CDR1 MDHEN and CDR2 SYDVKM. This CDR3 reads CASSLGTGAGSPLHF. The DNA of the CDR3 is TGTGCCAGCAGTTTAGGGACAGGGGCTGGTTCACCCCTCCACTTT.